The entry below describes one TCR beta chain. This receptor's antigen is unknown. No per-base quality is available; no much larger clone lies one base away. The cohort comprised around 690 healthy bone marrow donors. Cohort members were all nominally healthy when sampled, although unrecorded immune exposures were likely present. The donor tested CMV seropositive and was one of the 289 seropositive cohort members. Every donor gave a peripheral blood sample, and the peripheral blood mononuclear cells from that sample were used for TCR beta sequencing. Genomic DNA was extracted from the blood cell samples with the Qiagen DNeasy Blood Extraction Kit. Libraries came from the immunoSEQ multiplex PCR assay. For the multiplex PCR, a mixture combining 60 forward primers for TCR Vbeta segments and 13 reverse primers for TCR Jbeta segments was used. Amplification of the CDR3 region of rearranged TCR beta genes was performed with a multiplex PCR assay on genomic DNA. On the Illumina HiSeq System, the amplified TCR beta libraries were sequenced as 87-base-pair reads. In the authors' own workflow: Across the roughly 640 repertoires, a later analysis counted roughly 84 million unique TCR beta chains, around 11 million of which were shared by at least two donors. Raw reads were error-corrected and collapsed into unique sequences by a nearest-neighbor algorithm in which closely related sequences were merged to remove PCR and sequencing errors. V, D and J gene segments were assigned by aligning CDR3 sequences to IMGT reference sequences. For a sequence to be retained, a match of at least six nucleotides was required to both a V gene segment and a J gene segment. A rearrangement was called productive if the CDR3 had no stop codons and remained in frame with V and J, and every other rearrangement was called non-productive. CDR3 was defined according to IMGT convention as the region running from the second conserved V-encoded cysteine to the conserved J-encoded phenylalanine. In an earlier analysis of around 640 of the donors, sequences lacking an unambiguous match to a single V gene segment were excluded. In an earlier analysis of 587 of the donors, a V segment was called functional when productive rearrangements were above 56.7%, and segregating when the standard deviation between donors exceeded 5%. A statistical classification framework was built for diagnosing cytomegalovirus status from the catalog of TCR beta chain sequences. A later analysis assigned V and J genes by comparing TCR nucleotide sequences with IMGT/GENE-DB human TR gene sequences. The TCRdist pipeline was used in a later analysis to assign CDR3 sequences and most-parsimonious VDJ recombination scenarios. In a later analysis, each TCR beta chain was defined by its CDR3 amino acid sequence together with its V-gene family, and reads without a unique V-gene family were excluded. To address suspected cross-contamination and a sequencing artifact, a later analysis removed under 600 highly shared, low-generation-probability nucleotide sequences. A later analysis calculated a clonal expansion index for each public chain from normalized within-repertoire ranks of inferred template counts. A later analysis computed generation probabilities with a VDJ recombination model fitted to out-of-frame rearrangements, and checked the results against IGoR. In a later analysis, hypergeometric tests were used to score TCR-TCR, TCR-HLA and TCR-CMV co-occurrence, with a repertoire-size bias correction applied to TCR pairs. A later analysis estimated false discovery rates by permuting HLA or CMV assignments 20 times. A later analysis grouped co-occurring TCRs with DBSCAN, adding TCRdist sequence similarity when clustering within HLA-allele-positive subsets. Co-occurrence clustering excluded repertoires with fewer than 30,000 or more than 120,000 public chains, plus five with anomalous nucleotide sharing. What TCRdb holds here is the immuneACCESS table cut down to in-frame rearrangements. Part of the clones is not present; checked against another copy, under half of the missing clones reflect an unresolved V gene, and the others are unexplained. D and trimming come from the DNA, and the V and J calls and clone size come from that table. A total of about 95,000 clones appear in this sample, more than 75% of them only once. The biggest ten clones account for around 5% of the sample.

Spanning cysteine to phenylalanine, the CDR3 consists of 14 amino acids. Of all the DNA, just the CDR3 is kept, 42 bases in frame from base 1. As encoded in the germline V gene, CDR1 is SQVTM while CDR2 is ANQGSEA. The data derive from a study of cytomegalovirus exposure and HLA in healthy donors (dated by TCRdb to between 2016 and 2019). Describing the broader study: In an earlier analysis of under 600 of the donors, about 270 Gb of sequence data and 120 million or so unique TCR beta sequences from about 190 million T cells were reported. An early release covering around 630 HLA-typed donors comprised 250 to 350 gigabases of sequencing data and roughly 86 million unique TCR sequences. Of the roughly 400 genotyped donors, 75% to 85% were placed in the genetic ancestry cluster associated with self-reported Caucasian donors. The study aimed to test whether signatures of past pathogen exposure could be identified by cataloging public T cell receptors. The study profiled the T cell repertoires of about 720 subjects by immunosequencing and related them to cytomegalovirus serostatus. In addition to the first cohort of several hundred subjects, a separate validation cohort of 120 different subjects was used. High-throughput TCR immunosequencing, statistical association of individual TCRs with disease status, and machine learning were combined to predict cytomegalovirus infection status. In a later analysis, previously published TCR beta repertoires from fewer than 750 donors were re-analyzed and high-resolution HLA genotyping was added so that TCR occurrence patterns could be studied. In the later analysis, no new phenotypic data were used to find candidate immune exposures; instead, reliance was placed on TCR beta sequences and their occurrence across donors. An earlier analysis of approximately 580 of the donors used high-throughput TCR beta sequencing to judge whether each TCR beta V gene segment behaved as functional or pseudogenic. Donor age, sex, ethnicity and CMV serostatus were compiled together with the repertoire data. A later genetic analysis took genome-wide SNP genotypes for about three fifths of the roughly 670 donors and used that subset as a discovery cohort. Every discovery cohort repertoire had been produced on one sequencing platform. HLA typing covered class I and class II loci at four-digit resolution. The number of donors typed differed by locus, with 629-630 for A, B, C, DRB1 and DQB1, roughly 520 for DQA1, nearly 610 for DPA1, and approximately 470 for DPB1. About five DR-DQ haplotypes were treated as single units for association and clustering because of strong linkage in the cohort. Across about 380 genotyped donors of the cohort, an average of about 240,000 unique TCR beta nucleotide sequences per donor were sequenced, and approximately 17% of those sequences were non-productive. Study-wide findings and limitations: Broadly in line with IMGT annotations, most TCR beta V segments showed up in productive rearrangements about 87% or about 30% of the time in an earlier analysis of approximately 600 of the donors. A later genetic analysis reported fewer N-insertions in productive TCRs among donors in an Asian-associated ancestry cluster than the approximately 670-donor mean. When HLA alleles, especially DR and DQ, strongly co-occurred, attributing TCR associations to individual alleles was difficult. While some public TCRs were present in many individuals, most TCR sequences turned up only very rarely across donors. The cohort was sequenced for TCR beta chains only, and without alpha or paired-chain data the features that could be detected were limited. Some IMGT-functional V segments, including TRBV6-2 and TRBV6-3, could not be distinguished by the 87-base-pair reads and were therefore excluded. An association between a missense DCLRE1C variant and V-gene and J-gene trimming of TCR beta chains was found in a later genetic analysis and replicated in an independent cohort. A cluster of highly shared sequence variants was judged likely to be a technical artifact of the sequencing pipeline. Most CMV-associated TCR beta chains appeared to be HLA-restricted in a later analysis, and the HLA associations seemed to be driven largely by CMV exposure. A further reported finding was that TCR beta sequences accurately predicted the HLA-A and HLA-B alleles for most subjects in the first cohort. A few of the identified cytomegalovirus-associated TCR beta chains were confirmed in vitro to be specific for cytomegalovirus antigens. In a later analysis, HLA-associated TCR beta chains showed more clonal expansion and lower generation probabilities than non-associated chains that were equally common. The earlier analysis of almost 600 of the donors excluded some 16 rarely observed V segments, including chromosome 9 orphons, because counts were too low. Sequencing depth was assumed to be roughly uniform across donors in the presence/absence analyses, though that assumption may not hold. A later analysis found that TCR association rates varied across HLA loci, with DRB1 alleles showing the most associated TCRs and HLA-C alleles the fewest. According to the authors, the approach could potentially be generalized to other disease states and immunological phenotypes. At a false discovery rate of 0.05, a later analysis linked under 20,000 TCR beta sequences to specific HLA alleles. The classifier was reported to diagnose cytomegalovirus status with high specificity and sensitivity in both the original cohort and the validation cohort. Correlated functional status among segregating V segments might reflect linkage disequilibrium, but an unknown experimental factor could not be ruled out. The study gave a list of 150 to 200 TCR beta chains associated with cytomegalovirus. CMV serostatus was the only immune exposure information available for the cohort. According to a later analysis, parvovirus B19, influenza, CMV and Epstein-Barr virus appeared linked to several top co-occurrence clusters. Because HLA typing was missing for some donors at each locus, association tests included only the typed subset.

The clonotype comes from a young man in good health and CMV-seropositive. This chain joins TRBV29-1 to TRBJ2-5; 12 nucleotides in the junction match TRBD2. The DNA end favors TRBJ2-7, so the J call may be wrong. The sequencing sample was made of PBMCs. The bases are TGCAGCGTTGAAGGACTAGCGGGAGTGGTCGAGCAGTACTTC. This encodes CSVEGLAGVVEQYF.